One sample yielded the 10 T cell receptor beta chains listed below, sequenced in a study of regulatory T cells in long-lasting Graves disease. Combining iRepertoire HTBI primers with Arm-PCR of CDR3 regions, the authors built TCR beta libraries. One entry per CDR3 protein, called by TCRdb with MiXCR from the multiplex PCR reads. The sample contains roughly 610,000 distinct CDR3 sequences, 15% to 20% of which appear only once. Time point meaning: newly diagnosed GD, antithyroid drugs for less than 3 months. After RNA was extracted from PBMCs, the TCR library was made from it. The same specimen was also included in a second study, on T cells in Graves' hyperthyroidism and ophthalmopathy.

This specimen was peripheral blood mononuclear cells (PBMCs), taken at new diagnosis, from a patient treated with antithyroid drugs. The receptor source for this set is a woman aged 25 to 39 with Graves disease.

V gene TRBV5-4 combines with J gene TRBJ2-7; TRBD2 matches at 7 bases. V gave up 7 bases and J gave up 5 bases; unmatched junction bases: 3. Per the germline V gene, CDR1 is SGHNT and CDR2 is YYREEE (reference sequence). The CDR3 is 11 amino acids. The CDR3 DNA follows: TGTGCCAGCGGCGGGAGCCACGAGCAGTACTTC. It codes for CASGGSHEQYF.

This clonotype was observed at least ten times. This rearrangement joins TRBV6-1 to TRBJ2-5, with D perhaps matching TRBD1 or TRBD2 (6 bases each). V was trimmed by 0 bases and J by 5 bases, leaving 22 bases between them. The CDR3 consists of 18 residues. CDR1 and CDR2 (germline): MNHNS, SASEGT. This chain's CDR3 is CASSEAGGYWQGRETQYF. As DNA, the CDR3 is TGTGCCAGCAGTGAAGCGGGAGGATATTGGCAGGGGAGGGAGACCCAGTACTTC.

There are many counts of this clonotype. The chain couples TRBV12-3 or TRBV12-4 to TRBJ1-5, with 10 bases aligning to TRBD1. The length of the CDR3 is 16 residues. V lost 7 bases to trimming and J lost 5 bases; unmatched junction nucleotides: 11. As DNA, the CDR3 is TGTGCCAGCAAAGCAGGGGACAGGGGCCGCGATCAGCCCCAGCATTTT. Translation: CASKAGDRGRDQPQHF.

This clonotype was seen only a few times. The chain has TRBV27 and TRBJ2-5, with D possibly TRBD2 on 6 matching bases. The germline V and J ends were trimmed by 4 bases and 5 bases, with 20 bases remaining between them. The CDR3 covers 16 residues. Germline assignment: CDR1 MNHEY and CDR2 SMNVEV (reference sequence). In DNA, the CDR3 is TGTGCCAGCAGTTCGGTTACCCGGGAGCCAAGGGAGACCCAGTACTTC. Encoded protein: CASSSVTREPRETQYF.

The rearrangement uses TRBV27 and TRBJ1-1; the D gene is possibly TRBD1 (6 bases). The germline CDR1 and CDR2 sequences are MNHEY and SMNVEV (reference sequence). V lost 3 bases, J lost 7 bases, and 18 bases lay in between. The CDR3 sequence is 15 residues long. CDR3 sequence reads: CASSFGRHKGGEAFF. The CDR3 bases are TGTGCCAGCAGTTTCGGTAGGCACAAAGGGGGTGAAGCTTTCTTT.

J is TRBJ1-5 and V is TRBV25-1, with D maybe TRBD1 (5 bases). This CDR3 has 12 amino acids. Per germline, CDR1 MGHDK and CDR2 SYGVNS. The V gene lost 3 bases and the J gene lost 8 bases, with 8 bases spanning the gap. The CDR3, as DNA: TGTGCCAGCAGTGATATGGGGGAGCCCCAGCATTTT. Translating it yields CASSDMGEPQHF. Variable domain in full (rest from reference TRBV25-1 and TRBJ1-5): EADIYQTPRYLVIGTGKKITLECSQTMGHDKMYWYQQDPGMELHLIHYSYGVNSTEKGDLSSESTVSRIRTEHFPLTLESARPSHTSQYLCASSDMGEPQHFGDGTRLSIL.

In nucleotides, the CDR3 is TGCAGTGCTAGGGCCAGACAAAGCTACAATGAGCAGTTCTTC. This codes for CSARARQSYNEQFF. The chain combines TRBV20-1 with TRBJ2-1; no clear D. The ends were cut back, 3 bases at V and 3 bases at J, with 12 bases in the middle. Germline CDR1 reads DFQATT; CDR2 reads SNEGSKA (reference sequence). This CDR3 region has 14 residues.

Comment on this clonotype: This may arise from a read error, as a much more abundant clone is one base away. The CDR3 coding sequence is TGTGCCAGCAGGAAGTCCGGGAAGACGATTGAGCAGTACTTC. It translates to CASRKSGKTIEQYF. The chain joins TRBV28 to TRBJ2-4, with D perhaps matching TRBD2 (5 bases). This CDR3 has 14 residues. V lost 6 bases to trimming and J lost 13 bases, with 22 bases between them. CDR1 MDHEN and CDR2 SYDVKM come from the germline V gene.

This clonotype has only a few counts. The CDR3: CASSELRDRFYEQYF. The DNA of the CDR3 is TGTGCCAGCAGTGAACTGAGGGACCGATTCTACGAGCAGTACTTC. The rearrangement joins TRBV6-2 or TRBV6-3 to TRBJ2-7, with D tentatively TRBD1 or TRBD2 (5 bases each). This CDR3 has 15 residues. The germline V and J ends were trimmed by 5 bases and 3 bases, with 17 bases remaining between them. Germline V lookup: CDR1 MNHEY, CDR2 SVGEGT.

This chain links TRBV4-2 with TRBJ2-1; no definite D call. Germline V CDR1 and CDR2: LGHNA, YNFKEQ. The CDR3 totals 12 residues. V lost 1 base to trimming and J lost 8 bases, with 6 bases between them. The CDR3 region is CASSQVSDEQFF. The CDR3 DNA is TGTGCCAGCAGCCAAGTGAGCGATGAGCAGTTCTTC.